Presented here are 15 T cell receptor beta chains from one specimen sequenced in a study of blood T cell repertoires in COVID-19. TCRdb's copy holds only in-frame clones and misses some; the assay was immunoSEQ multiplex PCR. The sample has some 65,000 clones; about 74% are singletons. The specimen was peripheral blood. Receptors originate from a woman aged 80 or older with acute or convalescent COVID-19.

This chain uses TRBV18 with TRBJ1-1; TRBD1 might be the D (5 bases). The V end lost 1 base, the J end lost 5 bases, and 11 bases lay between the germline ends. The germline V gene has CDR1 KGHSH and CDR2 LQKENI. The CDR3 totals 14 residues. CDR3 sequence: CASSPLPGGTEAFF. CDR3 in DNA: TGTGCCAGCTCACCACTCCCGGGGGGAACTGAAGCTTTCTTT. Full variable domain (rest looked up from reference TRBV18 and TRBJ1-1): NAGVMQNPRHLVRRRGQEARLRCSPMKGHSHVYWYRQLPEEGLKFMVYLQKENIIDESGMPKERFSAEFPKEGPSILRIQQVVRGDSAAYFCASSPLPGGTEAFFGQGTRLTVV.

This sequence joins TRBV4-2 and TRBJ1-2, with TRBD1 matching over 9 bases. In germline, CDR1 is LGHNA, CDR2 YNFKEQ. The CDR3 runs 15 residues. V was clipped by 0 bases and J by 7 bases; unmatched bases: 6. The CDR3 bases are TGTGCCAGCAGCCAAGACTGGGGACAGGGTGTTGGCTACACCTTC. Its protein is CASSQDWGQGVGYTF.

The CDR3 DNA reads as TGTGCCAGCAGCAAAGAGACTTATAATTCACCCCTCCACTTT. Amino acid sequence: CASSKETYNSPLHF. The rearrangement joins TRBV7-9 to TRBJ1-6; D unresolved. The ends were cut back, 5 bases at V and 4 bases at J, with 9 bases in the middle. This CDR3 is built from 14 residues. Germline CDR1 SEHNR, CDR2 FQNEAQ (reference sequence).

The chain links TRBV29-1 to TRBJ1-2, with a possible D match to TRBD1 (5 bases). The CDR3 totals 14 residues. The V end lost 3 bases, the J end lost 4 bases, and 15 bases lay between the germline ends. The germline V gene encodes CDR1 SQVTM and CDR2 ANQGSEA. The CDR3 DNA is TGCAGCGTTGAGAGGCGGGGGGAGGGCTATGGCTACACCTTC. This translates into CSVERRGEGYGYTF.

This clone was counted a single time. The chain recombines TRBV7-3 with TRBJ2-3, with 8 bases matching TRBD2. The J segment lost 3 bases and the V segment lost 4 bases, leaving 0 bases of the junction unmatched. CDR3 size: 13 residues. The germline V gene encodes CDR1 SGHTA and CDR2 FQGTGA. Written as DNA, the CDR3 is TGTGCCAGCAGCTCTAGCGGGACAGATACGCAGTATTTT. It is translated as CASSSSGTDTQYF.

This clone occurred once. This sequence joins TRBV10-3 and TRBJ2-2; D may be TRBD2 (6 bases). The CDR3 runs to 15 residues. The germline V gene encodes CDR1 ENHRY and CDR2 SYGVKD. V gave up 7 bases and J gave up 3 bases, with 15 bases separating them. Here the CDR3 reads CAITDGGVDTGELFF. The CDR3 DNA reads as TGTGCCATCACTGACGGAGGGGTGGACACCGGGGAGCTGTTTTTT.

The chain combines TRBV12-3 or TRBV12-4 with TRBJ2-3; the D is unclear. The CDR3 length is 11 residues. V shed 3 bases and J shed 9 bases, with 7 bases lying between them. This chain's CDR3 is CASSFLDTQYF. The DNA for the CDR3 is TGTGCCAGCAGTTTTCTAGACACGCAGTATTTT.

The rearrangement uses TRBV15 and TRBJ2-5; 12 positions agree with TRBD2. This CDR3 contains 16 residues. Germline-derived CDR1 and CDR2 are LNHNV and YYDKDF (reference sequence). Germline trimming cut 0 bases from V and 4 bases from J; bases unmatched to any gene: 3. CDR3 coding DNA: TGTGCCACCAGCAGAGATATACTAGCGGGAGGAGAGACCCAGTACTTC. The encoded protein is CATSRDILAGGETQYF.

The rearrangement uses TRBV5-1 and TRBJ1-1; the match to TRBD1 covers 7 bases. V gave up 5 bases and J gave up 0 bases; unmatched junction bases: 1. Germline V gives CDR1 SGHRS, CDR2 YFSETQ. This CDR3 is built from 13 residues. As DNA, the CDR3 is TGCGCCAGCAGGACAGGGATGAACACTGAAGCTTTCTTT. It is translated as CASRTGMNTEAFF.

The chain carries TRBV2 and TRBJ1-1, with 9 positions matching TRBD1. V dropped 5 bases and J dropped 4; count of bases not matched to a gene: 8. Germline CDR1 is SNHLY and CDR2 is FYNNEI. This CDR3 comprises 15 residues. The CDR3 DNA reads as TGTGCCAGCAGTCCGCCGGGACAGGGTTCCACTGAAGCTTTCTTT. It specifies CASSPPGQGSTEAFF. The full variable domain, completed using reference TRBV2 and TRBJ1-1, is EPEVTQTPSHQVTQMGQEVILRCVPISNHLYFYWYRQILGQKVEFLVSFYNNEISEKSEIFDDQFSVERPDGSNFTLKIRSTKLEDSAMYFCASSPPGQGSTEAFFGQGTRLTVV.

The V gene is TRBV5-1, the J gene TRBJ2-1, with D unclear. The length of the CDR3 is 12 residues. V was cut by 3 bases and J by 5 bases, with 6 bases left in between. CDR1 and CDR2 from the germline V gene are SGHRS and YFSETQ. The CDR3 loop reads CASSSTDNEQFF. As DNA, the CDR3 is TGCGCCAGCAGCTCGACTGACAATGAGCAGTTCTTC.

V usage is TRBV30 and J usage is TRBJ2-7; 7 nucleotides line up with TRBD2. The germline V gene encodes CDR1 GTSNPN and CDR2 SVGIG (reference sequence). The CDR3 consists of 15 residues. Trimming removed 4 bases from V and 6 bases from J; junction bases left unmatched: 15. The CDR3 is CAWNTLADLLSEQYF. The CDR3 nucleotides read TGTGCCTGGAACACCCTAGCGGATCTGCTTAGCGAGCAGTACTTC.

The chain is built from TRBV21-1 and TRBJ2-1; TRBD2 is the table's D call, not checked against the DNA. TRBV21-1 is a listed pseudogene. The CDR3 sequence is 19 residues long. CDR3 loop: CASSKDGLAGGVPRNEQFF. Here the CDR3 DNA reads TGTGCCAGCAGCAAAGATGGGCTAGCGGGAGGGGTTCCTCGCAATGAGCAGTTCTTC.

This sequence joins TRBV15 and TRBJ1-6; 7 positions match TRBD1. The V segment lost 3 bases and the J segment 6 bases; nucleotides outside the gene matches: 8. This CDR3 is 16 amino acids long. Looked up from germline, CDR1 is LNHNV and CDR2 is YYDKDF (reference sequence). CDR3 protein: CATSSTQGVLNSPLHF. The CDR3 DNA reads TGTGCCACCAGCAGCACGCAGGGGGTCCTTAATTCACCCCTCCACTTT.

The chain is built from TRBV28 and TRBJ1-2; D gene uncertain. Germline CDR1 is MDHEN and CDR2 is SYDVKM. The germline V and J ends were trimmed by 6 bases and 3 bases, with 14 bases remaining between them. The CDR3 runs to 14 residues. The CDR3 sequence: CASSAASPDYGYTF. CDR3 in DNA: TGTGCCAGCAGCGCGGCGAGTCCCGACTATGGCTACACCTTC.